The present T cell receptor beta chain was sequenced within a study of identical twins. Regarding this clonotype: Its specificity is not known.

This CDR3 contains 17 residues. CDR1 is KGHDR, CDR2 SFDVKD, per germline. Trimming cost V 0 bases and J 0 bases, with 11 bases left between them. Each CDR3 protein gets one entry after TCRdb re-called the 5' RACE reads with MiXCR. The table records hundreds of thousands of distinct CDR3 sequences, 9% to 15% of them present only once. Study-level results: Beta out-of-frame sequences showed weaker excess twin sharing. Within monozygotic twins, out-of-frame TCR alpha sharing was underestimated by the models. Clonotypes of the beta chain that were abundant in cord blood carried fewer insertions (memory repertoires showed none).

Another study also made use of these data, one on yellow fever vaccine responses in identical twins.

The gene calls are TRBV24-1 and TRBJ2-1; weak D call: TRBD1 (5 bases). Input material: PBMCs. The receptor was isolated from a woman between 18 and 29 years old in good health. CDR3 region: CATSDLDSSSSYNEQFF. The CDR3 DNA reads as TGTGCCACCAGTGATTTGGACAGCTCGAGCTCCTACAATGAGCAGTTCTTC.